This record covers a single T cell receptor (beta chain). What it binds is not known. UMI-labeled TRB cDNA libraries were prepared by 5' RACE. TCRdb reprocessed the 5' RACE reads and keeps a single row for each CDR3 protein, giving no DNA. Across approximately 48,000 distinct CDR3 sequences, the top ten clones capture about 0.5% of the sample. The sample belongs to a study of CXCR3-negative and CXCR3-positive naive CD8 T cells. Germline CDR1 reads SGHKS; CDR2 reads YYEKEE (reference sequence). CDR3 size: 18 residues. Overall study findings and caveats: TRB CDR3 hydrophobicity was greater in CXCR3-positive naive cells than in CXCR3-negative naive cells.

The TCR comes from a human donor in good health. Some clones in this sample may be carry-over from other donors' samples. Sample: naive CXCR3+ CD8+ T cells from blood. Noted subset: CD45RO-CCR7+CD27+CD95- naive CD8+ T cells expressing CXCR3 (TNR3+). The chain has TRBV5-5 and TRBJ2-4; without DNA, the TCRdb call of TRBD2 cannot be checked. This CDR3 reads CASSFGVAIALPPSIQYF. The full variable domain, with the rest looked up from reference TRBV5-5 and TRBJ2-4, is DAGVTQSPTHLIKTRGQQVTLRCSPISGHKSVSWYQQVLGQGPQFIFQYYEKEERGRGNFPDRFSARQFPNYSSELNVNALLLGDSALYLCASSFGVAIALPPSIQYFGAGTRLSVL.